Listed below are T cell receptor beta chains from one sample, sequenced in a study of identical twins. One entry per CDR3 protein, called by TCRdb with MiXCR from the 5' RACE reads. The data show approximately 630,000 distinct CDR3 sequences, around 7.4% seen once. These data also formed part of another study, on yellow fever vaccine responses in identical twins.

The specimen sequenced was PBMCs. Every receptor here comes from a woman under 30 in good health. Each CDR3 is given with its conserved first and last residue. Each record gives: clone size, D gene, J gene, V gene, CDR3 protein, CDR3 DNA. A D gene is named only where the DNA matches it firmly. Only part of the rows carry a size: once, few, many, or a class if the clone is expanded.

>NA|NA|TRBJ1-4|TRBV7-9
CASSLHRMGEANEKLFF
TGTGCCAGCAGCTTACACCGGATGGGGGAGGCTAATGAAAAACTGTTTTTT
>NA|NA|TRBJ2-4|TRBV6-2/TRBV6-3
CASRQTSGPDLSRAKNIQYF
TGTGCCAGCAGGCAAACTTCGGGACCCGACCTCTCCAGAGCCAAAAACATTCAGTACTTC
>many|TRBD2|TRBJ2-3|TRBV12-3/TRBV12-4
CASSPGLAGETDTQYF
TGTGCCAGCAGTCCGGGACTAGCGGGAGAGACAGATACGCAGTATTTT
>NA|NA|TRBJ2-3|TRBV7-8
CASSLADSLTQYF
TGTGCCAGCAGCTTAGCAGACAGTCTTACGCAGTATTTT
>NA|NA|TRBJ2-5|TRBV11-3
CASSLVIGDEYF
TGTGCCAGCAGCTTAGTTATTGGGGACGAGTACTTC
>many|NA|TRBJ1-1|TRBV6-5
CASSYSRTAEAFF
TGTGCCAGCAGTTACTCGAGGACAGCTGAAGCTTTCTTT
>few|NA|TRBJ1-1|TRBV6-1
CASRRDGALNTEAFF
TGTGCCAGCAGACGGGACGGAGCTTTGAACACTGAAGCTTTCTTT
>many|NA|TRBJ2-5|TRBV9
CASSVVKTQYF
TGTGCCAGCAGCGTAGTAAAGACCCAGTACTTC
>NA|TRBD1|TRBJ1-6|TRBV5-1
CASSPDRPSSYNSPLHF
TGCGCCAGCAGCCCGGACAGGCCCAGCTCCTATAATTCACCCCTCCACTTT
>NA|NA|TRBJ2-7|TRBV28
CASSPLRHVQEKYF
TGTGCCAGCAGTCCGCTTCGACACGTCCAGGAGAAGTACTTC
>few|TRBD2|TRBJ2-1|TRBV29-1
CSVGGSPYNEQFF
TGCAGCGTAGGCGGGAGCCCCTACAATGAGCAGTTCTTC
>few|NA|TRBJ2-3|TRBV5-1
CASSFVSGQGGDTQYF
TGCGCCAGCAGCTTCGTCTCCGGCCAGGGTGGAGATACGCAGTATTTT
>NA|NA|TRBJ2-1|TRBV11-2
CASSFGMGNEQFF
TGTGCCAGCAGTTTTGGGATGGGGAATGAGCAGTTCTTC
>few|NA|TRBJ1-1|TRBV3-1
CASSPRDGPMNTEAFF
TGTGCCAGCAGCCCTCGGGACGGTCCCATGAACACTGAAGCTTTCTTT
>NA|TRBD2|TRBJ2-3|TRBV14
CASSEPRGRPSGGRWGTDTQYF
TGTGCCAGCAGTGAGCCCAGGGGTCGACCTAGCGGGGGACGATGGGGCACAGATACGCAGTATTTT
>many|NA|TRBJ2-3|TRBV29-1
CSVKGYTDTQYF
TGCAGCGTCAAAGGGTACACAGATACGCAGTATTTT
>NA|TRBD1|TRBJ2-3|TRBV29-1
CSGGQVADTQYF
TGCAGCGGCGGACAGGTCGCGGATACGCAGTATTTT
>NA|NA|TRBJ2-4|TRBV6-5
CASSYSGGAPGAKNIQYF
TGTGCCAGCAGTTACTCCGGAGGGGCCCCCGGGGCCAAAAACATTCAGTACTTC
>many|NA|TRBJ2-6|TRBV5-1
CASSLGGAGANVLTF
TGTGCCAGCAGTTTAGGGGGGGCTGGGGCCAACGTCCTGACTTTC
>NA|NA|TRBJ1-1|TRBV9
CASSVGAGSMNTEAFF
TGTGCCAGCAGCGTAGGGGCAGGAAGCATGAACACTGAAGCTTTCTTT
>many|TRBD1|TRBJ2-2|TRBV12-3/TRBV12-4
CASRGQAANTGELFF
TGTGCCAGCAGGGGACAGGCAGCGAACACCGGGGAGCTGTTTTTT
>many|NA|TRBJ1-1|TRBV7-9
CASSLWTVNTEAFF
TGTGCCAGCAGCCTGTGGACAGTGAACACTGAAGCTTTCTTT
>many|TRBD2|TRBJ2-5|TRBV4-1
CASSQEHMLGLTGETQYF
TGCGCCAGCAGCCAAGAGCATATGCTGGGACTAACTGGAGAGACCCAGTACTTC
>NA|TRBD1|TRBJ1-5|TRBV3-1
CASSPDRIIKPQHF
TGTGCCAGCAGCCCGGACAGGATAATCAAGCCCCAGCATTTT
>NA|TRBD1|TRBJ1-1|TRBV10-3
CAISTVQGDAEAFF
TGTGCCATCAGTACCGTCCAGGGGGACGCTGAAGCTTTCTTT
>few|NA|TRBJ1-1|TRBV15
CATSREMMLNTEAFF
TGTGCCACCAGCAGAGAAATGATGTTGAACACTGAAGCTTTCTTT
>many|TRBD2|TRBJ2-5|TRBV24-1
CATSFGSGGTQETQYF
TGTGCCACCAGTTTCGGTAGCGGGGGGACTCAAGAGACCCAGTACTTC
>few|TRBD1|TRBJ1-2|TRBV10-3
CAIPVRDSPNYGYTF
TGTGCCATCCCGGTGCGGGACAGCCCTAACTATGGCTACACCTTC
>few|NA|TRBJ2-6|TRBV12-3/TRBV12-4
CASSYKDSGANVLTF
TGTGCCAGCAGCTATAAAGACTCTGGGGCCAACGTCCTGACTTTC
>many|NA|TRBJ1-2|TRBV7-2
CASTFGDIYGYTF
TGTGCCAGCACGTTTGGAGACATCTATGGCTACACCTTC